This T cell receptor (beta chain) was profiled in a study of OX40 agonist ivuxolimab in advanced cancers. Study-level background: The study enrolled dose-escalation patients with hepatocellular carcinoma, melanoma, renal cell or head and neck cancer. Averaging roughly 60 years in age, with a range of about 23 to 85, the cohort was around 87% male.

Peripheral blood came from all dose cohorts at three timepoints. Clones were sequenced by immunoSEQ multiplex PCR, and TCRdb holds only the in-frame ones, with some missing. The sample holds about 100,000 clones; 85% to 95% are singletons and the top ten take under 0.65%. The specimen comprised CD4+ or CD8+ T cells sorted from blood, sampled in a trial of the OX40 agonist ivuxolimab. This clonotype was sampled from an adult with an advanced solid tumor such as melanoma, head and neck, liver or kidney cancer.

The CDR3 DNA sequence: TGTGCTAGTGGTTTGATACTAGCGGGAGGGCCATATGAGCAGTTCTTC. Its protein is CASGLILAGGPYEQFF. The V call is TRBV12-5, the J call TRBJ2-1, with 13 nucleotides matching TRBD2. Per germline, CDR1 LGHNT and CDR2 FRNRAP. J lost 8 bases, V lost 2 bases, and 6 bases had no gene match. The CDR3 runs 16 residues.